This TCR beta chain was retrieved from a study of human T cells and chemical hapten exposure. Notes on the study in general: No change in TCRs above 1 in 1000 frequency was produced by DPC sensitization.

The time point here: healthy volunteer bleed at 6 weeks. Unfractionated whole blood served as the source for total RNA extraction. Original methodology: From around 25,000 to 690,000 TCRs were found per sample, with a median of approximately 100,000. TCRdb redid the calling of the RACE reads with MiXCR, one entry per CDR3 protein. The V and J calls here are based on TCRdb, not the publication. The repertoire holds some 65,000 distinct CDR3 sequences, with about 6% as singletons. This clonotype appeared many times. Its antigen is still unknown. The CDR3 runs to 14 residues. The V end lost 5 bases, the J end lost 2 bases, and 13 bases lay between the germline ends. CDR1 and CDR2 from the germline V gene are SGDLS and YYNGEE.

The chain employs TRBV9 and TRBJ2-5; D may be TRBD2 (5 bases). Sequencing was carried out using whole blood. The TCR comes from a female donor in good health. Some clones in this sample may be carry-over from other donors' samples. DNA of the CDR3: TGTGCCAGCAGTAGTTCGCGGGCACAAGAGACCCAGTACTTC. It specifies CASSSSRAQETQYF. Drawing the rest from reference TRBV9 and TRBJ2-5, the complete variable domain is DSGVTQTPKHLITATGQRVTLRCSPRSGDLSVYWYQQSLDQGLQFLIQYYNGEERAKGNILERFSAQQFPDLHSELNLSSLELGDSALYFCASSSSRAQETQYFGPGTRLLVL.